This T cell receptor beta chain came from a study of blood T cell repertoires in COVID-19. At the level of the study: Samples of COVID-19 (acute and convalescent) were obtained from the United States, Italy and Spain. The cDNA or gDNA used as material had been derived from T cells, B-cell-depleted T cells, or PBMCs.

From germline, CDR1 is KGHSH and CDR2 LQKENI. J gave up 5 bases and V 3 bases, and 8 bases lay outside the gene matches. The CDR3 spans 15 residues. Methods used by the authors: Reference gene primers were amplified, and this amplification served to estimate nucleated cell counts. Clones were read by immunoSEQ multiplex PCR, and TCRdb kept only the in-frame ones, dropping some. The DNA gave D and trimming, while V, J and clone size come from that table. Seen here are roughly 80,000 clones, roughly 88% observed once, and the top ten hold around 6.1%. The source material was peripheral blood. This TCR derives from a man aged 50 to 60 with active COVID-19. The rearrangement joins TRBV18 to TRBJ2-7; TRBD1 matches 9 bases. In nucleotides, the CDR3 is TGTGCCAGCTCACCGAGACGGGACAGGGCCAACGAGCAGTACTTC. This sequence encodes CASSPRRDRANEQYF.